This TCR beta chain was identified during a study of T cell responses to AZD1222 COVID-19 vaccine. Turning to the study itself: Pooled samples include second doses given at about 4 or 12 weeks. General study points: Repertoire sampling happened only post peak T cell response. Donor demographics were predominantly white British with a female majority; clonal diversity may be underestimated.

This clone came up once. Its antigen is undetermined. This CDR3 is 16 amino acids long. Germline V gene data show CDR1 as GTSNPN and CDR2 as SVGIG (reference sequence). V shed 2 bases and J shed 0 bases, with 14 bases lying between them. Profiled with immunoSEQ multiplex PCR; TCRdb holds only in-frame clones, not every one. The table includes some 130,000 clones, nearly 95% detected once. Here the sequenced sample was peripheral blood, taken on day 0 of AZD1222 vaccination. The receptor was derived from an adult in good health. V usage is TRBV30 and J usage is TRBJ2-1; weak D call: TRBD2 (5 bases). CDR3 region: CAWSPSRVSSYNEQFF. CDR3 DNA: TGTGCCTGGAGTCCCTCGAGGGTCAGCTCCTACAATGAGCAGTTCTTC.